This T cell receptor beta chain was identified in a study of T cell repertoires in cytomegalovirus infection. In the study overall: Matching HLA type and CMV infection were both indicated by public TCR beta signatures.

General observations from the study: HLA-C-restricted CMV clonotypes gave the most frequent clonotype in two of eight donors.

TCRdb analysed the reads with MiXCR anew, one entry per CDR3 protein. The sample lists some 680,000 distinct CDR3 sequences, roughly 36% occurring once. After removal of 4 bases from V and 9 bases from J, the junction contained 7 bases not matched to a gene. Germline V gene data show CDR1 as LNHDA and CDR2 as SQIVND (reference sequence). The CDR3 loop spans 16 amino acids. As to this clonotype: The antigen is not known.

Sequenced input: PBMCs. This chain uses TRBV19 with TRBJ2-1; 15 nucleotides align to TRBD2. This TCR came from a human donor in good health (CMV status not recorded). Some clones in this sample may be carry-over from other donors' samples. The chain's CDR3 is CASSRRTSGGEGEQFF. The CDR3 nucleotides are TGTGCCAGTAGTAGAAGGACTAGCGGGGGGGAGGGTGAGCAGTTCTTC.